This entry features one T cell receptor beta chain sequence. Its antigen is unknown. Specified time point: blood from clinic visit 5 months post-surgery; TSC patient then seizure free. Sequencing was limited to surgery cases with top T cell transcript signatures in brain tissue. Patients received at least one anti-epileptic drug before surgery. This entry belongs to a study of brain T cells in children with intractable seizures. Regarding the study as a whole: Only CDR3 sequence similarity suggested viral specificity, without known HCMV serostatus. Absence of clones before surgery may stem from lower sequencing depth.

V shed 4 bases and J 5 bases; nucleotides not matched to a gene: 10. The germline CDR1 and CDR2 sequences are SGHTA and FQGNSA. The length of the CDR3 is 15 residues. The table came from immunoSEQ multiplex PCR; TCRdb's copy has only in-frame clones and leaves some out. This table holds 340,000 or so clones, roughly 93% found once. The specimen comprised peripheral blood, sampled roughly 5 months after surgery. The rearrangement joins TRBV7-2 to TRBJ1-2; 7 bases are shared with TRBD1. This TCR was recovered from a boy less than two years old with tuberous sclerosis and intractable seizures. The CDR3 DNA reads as TGTGCCAGCAGCTCTTCGTCCGACAGGGAATATGGCTACACCTTC. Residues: CASSSSSDREYGYTF.